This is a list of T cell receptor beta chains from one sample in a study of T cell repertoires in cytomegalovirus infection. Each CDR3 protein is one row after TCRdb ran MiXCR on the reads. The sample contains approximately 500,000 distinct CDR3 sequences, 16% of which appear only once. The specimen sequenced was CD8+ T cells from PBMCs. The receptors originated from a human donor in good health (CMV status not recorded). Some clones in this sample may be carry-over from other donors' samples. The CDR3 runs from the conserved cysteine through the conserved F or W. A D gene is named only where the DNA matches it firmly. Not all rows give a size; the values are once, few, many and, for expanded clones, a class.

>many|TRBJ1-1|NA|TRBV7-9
TGTGCCAGCAGCCCTGCGGGGGATAGTGAAGCTTTCTTT
CASSPAGDSEAFF
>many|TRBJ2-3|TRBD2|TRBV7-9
TGTGCCAGCAGCTCAGCAGGATCGGGGAGGGGCGCAGATACGCAGTATTTT
CASSSAGSGRGADTQYF
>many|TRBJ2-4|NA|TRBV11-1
TGTGCCAGCAGCTCCCCCTACGGCCTAGCCAAAAACATTCAGTACTTC
CASSSPYGLAKNIQYF
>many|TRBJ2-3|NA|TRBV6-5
TGTGCCAGCAGTTACGGATACACAGATACGCAGTATTTT
CASSYGYTDTQYF
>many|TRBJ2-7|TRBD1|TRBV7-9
TGTGCCAGCAGCCAGGGGGACCGATCCTACGAGCAGTACTTC
CASSQGDRSYEQYF
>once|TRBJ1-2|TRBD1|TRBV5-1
TGCGCCAGCAGCTTGGAGGGGGCTGGTGGCTACACCTTC
CASSLEGAGGYTF
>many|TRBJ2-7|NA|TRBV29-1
TGCAGCGTTCTGCCCCGGGACAACCCCTACGAGCAGTACTTC
CSVLPRDNPYEQYF
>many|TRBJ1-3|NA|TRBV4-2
TGTGCCAGCAGCCAAGTCGACTGGGACGAGAGTTCTAAGTCTCCTGGAAACACCATATATTTT
CASSQVDWDESSKSPGNTIYF
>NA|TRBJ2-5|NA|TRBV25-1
TGTGCCAGCAGTGAATCAAGACAAGTCCAAGAGACCCAGTACTTC
CASSESRQVQETQYF
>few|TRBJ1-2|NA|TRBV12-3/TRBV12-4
TGTGCCAGCAGTTTCTACGACGGGGGCGACTATGGCTACACCTTC
CASSFYDGGDYGYTF
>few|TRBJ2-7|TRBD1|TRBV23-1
TGCGCCAGCACTGTCCCGGGACAGGGTTCCTACGAGCAGTACTTC
CASTVPGQGSYEQYF
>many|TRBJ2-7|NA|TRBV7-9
TGTGCCAGCAGCTCGGTTGGCTCCGCCGACGAGCAGTACTTC
CASSSVGSADEQYF
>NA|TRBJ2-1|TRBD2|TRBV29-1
TGCAGCGGACTAGCGGCTTCCTACAATGAGCAGTTCTTC
CSGLAASYNEQFF
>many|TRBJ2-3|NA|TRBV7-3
TGTGCCAGCAGCTTAAAAGGCGCCAGCACAGATACGCAGTATTTT
CASSLKGASTDTQYF
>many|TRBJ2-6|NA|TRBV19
TGTGCCAGTAGTATGTTTTCCAGGGGACCTGGGGCCAACGTCCTGACTTTC
CASSMFSRGPGANVLTF
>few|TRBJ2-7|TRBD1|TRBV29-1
TGCAGCGTTGAAACCCCGGGACAGGCCTACGAGCAGTACTTC
CSVETPGQAYEQYF
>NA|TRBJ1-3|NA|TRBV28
TGTGCCAGCAGTTTGACCCCCTTAGAAATCGGAAACACCATATATTTT
CASSLTPLEIGNTIYF
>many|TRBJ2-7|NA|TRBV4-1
TGCGCCAGCAGCGCAAGCCCGAGCGGACCCTCCTACGAGCAGTACTTC
CASSASPSGPSYEQYF
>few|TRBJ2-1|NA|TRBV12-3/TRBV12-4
TGTGCCAGCACCCTGAGGGGGGCTGGGGATGAGCAGTTCTTC
CASTLRGAGDEQFF
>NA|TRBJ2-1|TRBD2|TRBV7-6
TGTGCCAGCAGCCAAGGCGTACGCGGGGGGTACAATGAGCAGTTCTTC
CASSQGVRGGYNEQFF
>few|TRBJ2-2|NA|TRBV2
TGTGCCAGCAGCGATTCCCCGACAGAACCAAACACCGGGGAGCTGTTTTTT
CASSDSPTEPNTGELFF
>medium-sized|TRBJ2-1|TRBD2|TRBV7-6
TGTGCCAGCAGCGGAGAGCCGGGACTAGCGGGATCGCGCTCCTACAATGAGCAGTTCTTC
CASSGEPGLAGSRSYNEQFF
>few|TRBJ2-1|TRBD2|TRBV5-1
TGCGCCAGCAGCTCACCGGGACTAGCGGAACAAAATGAGCAGTTCTTC
CASSSPGLAEQNEQFF
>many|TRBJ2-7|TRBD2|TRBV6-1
TGTGCCAGCAGCACCTTTGGGACTAGCGTATACTACGAGCAGTACTTC
CASSTFGTSVYYEQYF
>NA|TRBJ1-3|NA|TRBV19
TGTGCCAGTATTTCGTGGGGGGACATCCTGACTGGAAACACCATATATTTT
CASISWGDILTGNTIYF
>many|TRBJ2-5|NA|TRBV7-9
TGTGCCAGCAGCTCGACGACTGGGCTGGAGACCCAGTACTTC
CASSSTTGLETQYF
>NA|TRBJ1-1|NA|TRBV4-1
TGCGCCAGCAGCCAAGCCACTGAAGCTTTCTTT
CASSQATEAFF
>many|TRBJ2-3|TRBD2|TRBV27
TGTGCCAGCAGTTTTGGCGGGAGGGCCTTAGATACGCAGTATTTT
CASSFGGRALDTQYF
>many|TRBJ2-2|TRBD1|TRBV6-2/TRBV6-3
TGTGCCAGCAGTTACTCGAAGTATAGGACAGGGAGCACCGGGGAGCTGTTTTTT
CASSYSKYRTGSTGELFF
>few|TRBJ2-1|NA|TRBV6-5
TGTGCCAGCAGTTATGGGGACGGGTCCTATGAGCAGTTCTTC
CASSYGDGSYEQFF
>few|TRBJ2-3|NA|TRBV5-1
TGCGCCAGCAGCTTGGGGCAGGGCCGCACAGATACGCAGTATTTT
CASSLGQGRTDTQYF
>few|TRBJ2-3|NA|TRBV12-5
TGTGCTAGTGGTTTCCCCCTGCTGGGCGGCACAGATACGCAGTATTTT
CASGFPLLGGTDTQYF